This TCR beta chain came from a study of T cell responses to AZD1222 COVID-19 vaccine. This clone came up many times. V lost 4 bases and J lost 5, with 12 bases in between. Germline V gives CDR1 GTSNPN, CDR2 SVGIG (reference sequence). The CDR3 is 12 residues long. Sequencing was performed with immunoSEQ multiplex PCR; in TCRdb, only in-frame clones are kept and a portion is missing. This sample has approximately 170,000 clones, with almost 90% found just once. Here the sequenced sample was peripheral blood, taken 28 days after the second AZD1222 dose. The receptor comes from an adult who received the AZD1222 COVID-19 vaccine. This chain joins TRBV30 and TRBJ2-7; a weak D match, TRBD1 (6 bases). As DNA, the CDR3 is TGTGCCTGGATACAGGGTCCTAACGAGCAGTACTTC. It specifies CAWIQGPNEQYF.